The entry that follows covers one T cell receptor (beta chain) sequence. No antigen is known for it. It has no much larger one-base neighbor in the sample; base qualities were not kept. This entry comes from a study of response to subunit inactivated influenza vaccine listed by TCRdb under 2018. About the full investigation: The study used deep quantitative T cell receptor repertoire profiling to track responses to a trivalent subunit inactivated influenza vaccine. The study at large found these results: The authors suggested that each seasonal influenza vaccination may recruit only a limited number of new T cells.

Libraries came from RT-PCR. This sample was sequenced with an Illumina HiSeq 2500. In-frame beta chains were kept once TCRdb had trimmed the public reads at Q25 with fastp and called clones with MiXCR. Every CDR3 protein is listed once, alongside the most common genes and DNA of its rows. The sample includes over 400,000 distinct CDR3 sequences, with 10% to 15% observed a single time. The ten largest clones take up around 13% of the sample. This specimen's time point label, per the study, means: more than 35 days after influenza vaccine administration. Spanning cysteine to phenylalanine, the CDR3 consists of 16 amino acids. CDR3 DNA only is kept here, 48 bases in frame from base 1. A distance of 16 bases separates the germline ends of V and J, which lose 1 base and 6 bases respectively. CDR1 and CDR2 were assigned from the germline V gene (reference sequence) as MNHEY and SMNVEV.

Sample: PBMCs from blood, taken 35 to 45 days after vaccination. The TCR comes from a man between 45 and 60 years old who received an inactivated influenza vaccine. Donor details come from another sample of the same person, matched by shared clones. The chain is encoded by TRBV27 joined to TRBJ2-1, with a weak D call of TRBD2 (6 bases match). In nucleotide form, the sequence is TGTGCCAGCAGTTTATTGGACTACCGGTGGGTCAATGAGCAGTTCTTC. This translates into CASSLLDYRWVNEQFF.